This is a list of T cell receptor beta chains from one sample in a study of T cell responses to AZD1222 COVID-19 vaccine. Some clones are missing from TCRdb's copy, which holds only in-frame ones; the method was immunoSEQ multiplex PCR. The profile shows about 180,000 clones, roughly 88% of them singletons. The specimen comprised peripheral blood, sampled 28 days after the second AZD1222 dose. The receptors here all came from an adult who received the AZD1222 COVID-19 vaccine. Each CDR3 is given with its conserved first and last residue. A D gene is named only where the DNA matches it firmly. Clone size is not always given. Where it is, it says once, few, many or a class for expanded clones.

V gene	clone size	J gene	D gene	CDR3 protein	CDR3 DNA
TRBV30	-	TRBJ2-4	-	CAWADRILGKNIQYF	TGTGCCTGGGCCGACAGGATTTTAGGCAAAAACATTCAGTACTTC
TRBV13	-	TRBJ2-2	-	CASSRTVNTGELFF	TGTGCCAGCAGCCGGACAGTGAACACCGGGGAGCTGTTTTTT
TRBV6-5	-	TRBJ2-1	TRBD1	CASSPDRVEYNEQFF	TGTGCCAGCAGCCCGGACAGGGTCGAATACAATGAGCAGTTCTTC
TRBV18	-	TRBJ1-5	-	CASSPNEGQGRNQPQHF	TGTGCCAGCTCACCCAACGAGGGGCAGGGTCGCAATCAGCCCCAGCATTTT
TRBV9	few	TRBJ2-3	TRBD2	CASSPSTSSPDTQYF	TGTGCCAGCAGCCCCTCGACTAGCAGTCCAGATACGCAGTATTTT
TRBV7-8	-	TRBJ2-6	-	CASSLGQGISGANVLTF	TGTGCCAGCAGCTTAGGCCAGGGGATCTCTGGGGCCAACGTCCTGACTTTC
TRBV19	-	TRBJ1-1	-	CASSIDRGTEAFF	TGTGCCAGTAGTATCGACAGAGGCACTGAAGCTTTCTTT
TRBV4-2	few	TRBJ1-1	TRBD1	CASSQDQGARGTEAFF	TGTGCCAGCAGCCAAGATCAGGGGGCAAGGGGCACTGAAGCTTTCTTT
TRBV9	-	TRBJ2-3	-	CASSVEGHTDTQYF	TGTGCCAGCAGCGTAGAGGGACACACAGATACGCAGTATTTT
TRBV5-6	-	TRBJ2-7	-	CASSWGKHTNEQYF	TGTGCCAGCAGCTGGGGAAAGCACACTAACGAGCAGTACTTC
TRBV5-1	-	TRBJ2-7	-	CASSLAIGQIYEQYF	TGCGCCAGCAGCTTGGCGATCGGACAGATCTACGAGCAGTACTTC
TRBV5-1	-	TRBJ1-3	-	CASSLEAGPFSGNTIYF	TGCGCCAGCAGCCTGGAAGCAGGGCCTTTCTCTGGAAACACCATATATTTT
TRBV6-1	-	TRBJ1-4	-	CASSADRRGGGEKLFF	TGTGCCAGCAGTGCCGACAGGCGGGGAGGGGGTGAAAAACTGTTTTTT
TRBV19	-	TRBJ1-4	-	CASSIVGTNEKLFF	TGTGCCAGTAGTATAGTTGGAACTAATGAAAAACTGTTTTTT
TRBV6-5	-	TRBJ2-1	TRBD2	CASTGLAGGPKEQFF	TGTGCCAGCACCGGACTAGCGGGGGGGCCGAAGGAGCAGTTCTTC
TRBV12-3/TRBV12-4	-	TRBJ2-6	-	CASSPSGANVLTF	TGTGCCAGCAGTCCTTCTGGGGCCAACGTCCTGACTTTC
TRBV19	-	TRBJ1-5	TRBD1	CASSIVRGPQPQHF	TGTGCCAGTAGTATCGTCAGGGGGCCCCAGCCCCAGCATTTT
TRBV6-6	once	TRBJ2-5	-	CAGGEGRLETQYF	TGTGCCGGTGGAGAGGGAAGGTTGGAGACCCAGTACTTC
TRBV28	-	TRBJ2-7	-	CASSSTAYEQYF	TGTGCCAGCAGTTCCACGGCCTACGAGCAGTACTTC
TRBV9	-	TRBJ2-7	TRBD1	CASSVAGTGYEQYF	TGTGCCAGCAGCGTAGCCGGGACAGGGTACGAGCAGTACTTC
TRBV3-1/TRBV3-2	-	TRBJ2-7	-	CASSQEIGTSYEQYF	TGTGCCAGCAGCCAAGAGATCGGGACTTCTTACGAGCAGTACTTC
TRBV3-1/TRBV3-2	-	TRBJ1-6	-	CASRSNRDASPLHF	TGTGCCAGCAGGAGCAACAGGGACGCCTCACCCCTCCACTTT
TRBV7-2	-	TRBJ1-1	-	CASSQGRGSTEAFF	TGTGCCAGCAGCCAGGGACGAGGGTCCACTGAAGCTTTCTTT
TRBV3-1/TRBV3-2	-	TRBJ2-2	TRBD2	CASSQRTGLAPGELFF	TGTGCCAGCAGCCAACGGACGGGACTAGCCCCTGGGGAGCTGTTTTTT
TRBV29-1	-	TRBJ1-2	-	CSVSGSYGYTF	TGCAGCGTTTCAGGGAGCTATGGCTACACCTTC
TRBV18	-	TRBJ1-2	-	CASSPSGSPNYGYTF	TGTGCCAGCTCACCATCAGGGTCCCCTAACTATGGCTACACCTTC
TRBV20-1	-	TRBJ1-1	-	CSASNDPRNTEAFF	TGCAGTGCTAGTAACGATCCAAGGAACACTGAAGCTTTCTTT
TRBV30	-	TRBJ1-5	-	CASSTGSNQPQHF	TGTGCCTCCTCGACCGGCAGCAATCAGCCCCAGCATTTT
TRBV5-5	-	TRBJ2-7	TRBD1	CASSLDRTGLYEQYF	TGTGCCAGCAGCTTGGATCGGACAGGGTTGTACGAGCAGTACTTC
TRBV25-1	-	TRBJ1-2	-	CASSITGNYGYTF	TGTGCCAGCAGTATCACAGGGAACTATGGCTACACCTTC
TRBV5-1	-	TRBJ2-1	TRBD2	CASSLAELAGGYEQFF	TGCGCCAGCAGCTTGGCCGAACTAGCGGGGGGTTATGAGCAGTTCTTC
TRBV27	-	TRBJ1-5	-	CASSLGSGRNQPQHF	TGTGCCAGCAGTTTAGGTTCAGGGCGGAACCAGCCCCAGCATTTT
TRBV6-5	many	TRBJ2-5	-	CASSLSDGETQYF	TGTGCCAGCAGTCTAAGCGACGGGGAGACCCAGTACTTC
TRBV3-1/TRBV3-2	once	TRBJ1-4	-	CASTFATNEKLFF	TGTGCCAGTACGTTTGCAACTAATGAAAAACTGTTTTTT
TRBV19	-	TRBJ1-1	-	CARPFSSLPNTEAFF	TGTGCCAGACCGTTCTCGTCCCTCCCGAACACTGAAGCTTTCTTT
TRBV6-5	-	TRBJ1-2	-	CASRNNGGRNYGYTF	TGTGCCAGCAGGAATAACGGGGGGCGGAACTATGGCTACACCTTC
TRBV15	once	TRBJ1-3	-	CATERQTGNTIYF	TGTGCCACCGAGCGTCAAACTGGAAACACCATATATTTT
TRBV2	-	TRBJ1-1	TRBD1	CASWARDRAVEAFF	TGTGCCAGCTGGGCAAGAGACAGGGCGGTTGAAGCTTTCTTT
TRBV19	once	TRBJ1-1	-	CASSSPGLGTEAFF	TGTGCCAGTAGCAGCCCTGGCCTAGGGACTGAAGCTTTCTTT
TRBV12-3/TRBV12-4	-	TRBJ1-2	TRBD1	CASSRQGGYGYTF	TGTGCCAGCAGCCGACAGGGGGGGTATGGCTACACCTTC
TRBV14	-	TRBJ1-2	TRBD1	CASSGRGQGSVGYTF	TGTGCCAGCAGCGGAAGGGGACAGGGGAGTGTCGGCTACACCTTC
TRBV7-2	-	TRBJ1-2	-	CASSRAGGTSNGYTF	TGTGCCAGCAGCCGGGCGGGAGGCACCTCGAATGGCTACACCTTC
TRBV30	-	TRBJ1-5	TRBD1	CACQAGGAYQPQHF	TGTGCCTGCCAGGCAGGGGGCGCATATCAGCCCCAGCATTTT
TRBV6-6	-	TRBJ1-4	TRBD1	CASIRDSPNEKLFF	TGTGCCAGCATCAGGGACAGTCCTAATGAAAAACTGTTTTTT
TRBV19	-	TRBJ2-7	TRBD2	CASSISPAGAYEQYF	TGTGCCAGTAGTATAAGCCCAGCGGGGGCCTACGAGCAGTACTTC
TRBV3-1/TRBV3-2	-	TRBJ2-1	TRBD2	CASSTLAGGLNEQFF	TGTGCCAGCAGCACCCTAGCGGGGGGTTTGAATGAGCAGTTCTTC
TRBV5-1	-	TRBJ2-5	-	CASSWDGKQETQYF	TGCGCCAGCAGCTGGGACGGGAAACAGGAGACCCAGTACTTC
TRBV6-2/TRBV6-3	-	TRBJ2-7	-	CASSPLDEQYF	TGTGCCAGCAGTCCCCTCGACGAGCAGTACTTC
TRBV30	-	TRBJ2-2	-	CAWSVLGPGELFF	TGTGCCTGGAGTGTATTGGGGCCCGGGGAGCTGTTTTTT
TRBV19	-	TRBJ1-2	TRBD1	CASKGQEGHYGYTF	TGTGCCAGTAAGGGACAGGAGGGGCACTATGGCTACACCTTC
TRBV18	-	TRBJ2-5	TRBD1	CASSPRTGETQYF	TGTGCCAGCTCACCGAGGACAGGGGAGACCCAGTACTTC
TRBV4-2	-	TRBJ2-2	TRBD2	CASSQEGLAGRSGELFF	TGTGCCAGCAGCCAAGAGGGACTAGCGGGGCGTTCCGGGGAGCTGTTTTTT
TRBV7-6	-	TRBJ2-3	-	CASSLGTGSDTQYF	TGTGCCAGCAGCTTAGGAACAGGCTCAGATACGCAGTATTTT